This T cell receptor (beta chain) was captured by sequencing in a study of cytomegalovirus exposure and HLA in healthy donors. Whole-study results and caveats: The authors listed approximately 150 TCR beta chains as cytomegalovirus-associated. Some V segments, TRBV6-2 and TRBV6-3 among them, were indistinguishable and were therefore excluded. Among immune exposure information, only CMV serostatus was available.

Germline CDR1 and CDR2: MDHEN and SYDVKM. V lost 1 base and J lost 3; bases outside the gene matches: 10. The CDR3 is made up of 17 amino acids. The PCR contained 60 Vbeta and 13 Jbeta primers. Sequencing used immunoSEQ multiplex PCR; TCRdb keeps in-frame clones, though not all of them. The sample contains fewer than 200,000 clones, 75% to 85% of which appear only once. This clone appeared a few times. Antigen unknown. The clonotype was recovered from a girl aged 2 to 10 in good health and CMV-seropositive. The sample was PBMCs. The chain recombines TRBV28 with TRBJ1-1, with 8 positions matching TRBD1. The CDR3 DNA reads TGTGCCAGCAGTTTATTCCGCTGGGACAGGAGGGACACTGAAGCTTTCTTT. Amino acids: CASSLFRWDRRDTEAFF.